The entry below describes one T cell receptor (beta chain). V dropped 8 bases and J dropped 5 bases, with 19 bases sitting between them. This CDR3 comprises 15 residues. The V gene's germline CDR1 is WNHNN and CDR2 SYGVQD (reference sequence). The data were produced by immunoSEQ multiplex PCR, yet TCRdb's version contains in-frame clones alone and is incomplete. The table records under 250,000 clones, approximately 88% of them present only once. The data were obtained in a study of blood T cell repertoires in COVID-19. On the study more broadly: COVID-19 samples collected from the United States, Italy and Spain covered acute and convalescent phases. Nucleic acid was either cDNA or gDNA, and it came from T cells, B-cell-depleted T cells, or PBMCs.

Material for sequencing was peripheral blood. The receptor was isolated from a woman in her twenties or thirties with COVID-19, enrolled during active disease. This chain connects TRBV10-1 to TRBJ2-1; weak D call: TRBD2 (6 bases). The CDR3 is CASLRGPDPHNEQFF. CDR3 in DNA: TGCGCCAGCCTGCGGGGCCCGGATCCCCACAATGAGCAGTTCTTC.